This T cell receptor (beta chain) was found in a study of T cell changes during pregnancy in multiple sclerosis. Here immunoSEQ multiplex PCR was the method, and the copy in TCRdb shows in-frame clones only, minus some. The repertoire holds about 77,000 clones, about 92% seen once, with around 2.6% in the top ten. The CDR3 is 12 amino acids. The germline V and J ends were trimmed by 4 bases and 5 bases, with 6 bases remaining between them. The germline CDR1 and CDR2 sequences are GTSNPN and SVGIG (reference sequence). Sequencing used peripheral blood, obtained after pregnancy. The source of this sequence is a female donor in good health, enrolled as a control in a pregnancy study. The chain links TRBV30 to TRBJ1-6; perhaps TRBD1 as D (5 bases). The CDR3 nucleotides are TGTGCCTGGACAGGGAATAATTCACCCCTCCACTTT. Translation: CAWTGNNSPLHF.